This TCR beta chain was observed in a study of blood T cell repertoires in COVID-19. Across the study: Italy, Spain and the United States were the sources of the convalescent and acute COVID-19 samples. PBMCs, B-cell-depleted T cells, or T cells were the source of the cDNA or gDNA that made up the material.

Germline CDR1 reads SNHLY; CDR2 reads FYNNEI. The V gene end was trimmed by 6 bases and the J gene end by 1 base; junction bases not matched to a gene: 3. This CDR3 contains 14 residues. In the original workflow: Using reference gene primer amplification, nucleated cell counts were estimated. Repertoires were generated with immunoSEQ multiplex PCR, while TCRdb's copy carries only in-frame clones and drops some. V and J calls and clone size come straight from that table; D and trimming were deduced from the DNA. The repertoire holds 200,000 or so clones, with approximately 90% as singletons. V gene TRBV2 combines with J gene TRBJ1-1; 9 bases map to TRBD1. The source of this sequence is a man between 65 and 79 years old with acute or convalescent COVID-19. Sequencing was carried out using peripheral blood. CDR3 in amino acids: CASSPGQGNTEAFF. The CDR3 DNA reads TGTGCCAGCAGCCCGGGACAGGGGAACACTGAAGCTTTCTTT.